The 15 T cell receptor beta chains below come from one sample, sequenced in a study of blood T cell repertoires in COVID-19. This table comes from immunoSEQ multiplex PCR, and its TCRdb copy is limited to in-frame clones, with some not included. The data contain around 320,000 clones, 65% to 90% of them singletons. The specimen sequenced was peripheral blood. These receptors originate from a human donor in a cohort sampled during active COVID-19.

The chain combines TRBV7-2 with TRBJ1-1, with D uncertain. The CDR3 contains 13 residues. V was trimmed by 1 base and J by 7 bases, leaving 10 bases between them. Germline CDR1 and CDR2: SGHTA and FQGNSA. The CDR3 coding sequence is TGTGCCAGCAGCTTAGTTACAACGGGTGAAGCTTTCTTT. Its translation: CASSLVTTGEAFF.

The V and J genes are TRBV30 and TRBJ2-6, with D uncertain. V was shortened by 2 bases and J by 4 bases, with 6 bases between the two germline ends. CDR1 and CDR2 (germline): GTSNPN, SVGIG (reference sequence). The CDR3 is made up of 13 amino acids. CDR3 sequence: CAWSLRGANVLTF. The CDR3 nucleotides read TGTGCCTGGAGTCTTAGAGGGGCCAACGTCCTGACTTTC.

This clone showed up just once. V usage is TRBV2 and J usage is TRBJ2-7, with 12 positions matching TRBD2. Germline CDR1 is SNHLY and CDR2 is FYNNEI. The junction had 9 bases not matched to a gene; V was cut back by 6 bases and J by 6 bases. CDR3 length: 15 amino acids. Here the CDR3 reads CASRAPSGGAPEQYF. In nucleotides, the CDR3 is TGTGCCAGCAGGGCCCCTAGCGGGGGGGCCCCCGAGCAGTACTTC.

The gene calls are TRBV6-4 and TRBJ1-5; 7 bases align to TRBD1. In germline, CDR1 is MRHNA, CDR2 SNTAGT. V was pared by 6 bases and J by 0 bases, with 5 bases of the junction left unmatched. The CDR3 is 15 amino acids. The CDR3 here is CASRAWDSSNQPQHF. The CDR3 DNA follows: TGTGCCAGCAGGGCTTGGGACAGTAGCAATCAGCCCCAGCATTTT.

The V call is TRBV7-2, the J call TRBJ1-1; the D gene is possibly TRBD1 (5 bases). Germline-derived CDR1 and CDR2 are SGHTA and FQGNSA. The CDR3 is 13 residues long. V dropped 0 bases and J dropped 12 bases, with 14 bases sitting between them. CDR3 sequence (DNA): TGTGCCAGCAGCTTAGCCGCGACAGCGTGGACTTTCTTT. It translates to CASSLAATAWTFF.

The rearrangement uses TRBV6-6 and TRBJ2-3; TRBD2 agrees at 9 bases. The length of the CDR3 is 16 residues. CDR1 and CDR2 from the germline V gene are MNHNY and SVGAGI (reference sequence). V lost 8 bases and J lost 4; bases outside the gene matches: 13. The CDR3 reads CASGTDGGGVSDTQYF. The CDR3 DNA reads as TGTGCCAGCGGTACCGACGGCGGGGGGGTGTCAGATACGCAGTATTTT.

The chain recombines TRBV7-9 with TRBJ2-3, with 7 bases fitting TRBD2. The CDR3 has 13 amino acids. With 6 bases clipped from V and 3 bases from J, the junction kept 3 bases outside the gene matches. Germline V CDR1 and CDR2: SEHNR, FQNEAQ (reference sequence). CDR3 DNA sequence: TGTGCCAGCAGACCCGGGGGGACAGATACGCAGTATTTT. Protein product: CASRPGGTDTQYF.

The chain joins TRBV6-5 to TRBJ1-2; D ambiguous. The CDR3 extends over 12 amino acids. Per the germline V gene, CDR1 is MNHEY and CDR2 is SVGAGI. V was trimmed by 6 bases and J by 3 bases, leaving 8 bases between them. DNA for the CDR3: TGTGCCAGCAGCACAGAATACTATGGCTACACCTTC. This codes for CASSTEYYGYTF.

The genes are TRBV6-5 and TRBJ1-2; 8 bases match TRBD1. CDR3 length equals 14 residues. Germline assignment: CDR1 MNHEY and CDR2 SVGAGI. With V trimmed by 6 bases and J by 8 bases, 11 bases remained unmatched. The CDR3 nucleotides read TGTGCCAGCAGCCTTACCGGACAGGGTGGAGGCTACACCTTC. It yields the protein CASSLTGQGGGYTF.

The gene calls are TRBV7-3 and TRBJ1-2, with a possible D match to TRBD1 (5 bases). Trimming took 5 bases from V and 7 from J, leaving 14 bases between them. The CDR3 is 13 amino acids. CDR1 and CDR2 (germline): SGHTA, FQGTGA. The CDR3 sequence: CASSVGQMSGYTF. CDR3 sequence (DNA): TGTGCCAGCAGCGTCGGACAAATGAGTGGCTACACCTTC. Complete variable domain (other parts from reference TRBV7-3 and TRBJ1-2): GAGVSQTPSNKVTEKGKYVELRCDPISGHTALYWYRQSLGQGPEFLIYFQGTGAADDSGLPNDRFFAVRPEGSVSTLKIQRTERGDSAVYLCASSVGQMSGYTFGSGTRLTVV.

This chain joins TRBV24-1 and TRBJ2-6, with D tentatively TRBD1 (6 bases). This CDR3 has 16 residues. With 3 bases removed from V and 2 bases from J, the gap between germline ends came to 10 bases. CDR1 and CDR2 (germline): KGHDR, SFDVKD. CDR3 sequence reads: CATSDANRAGANVLTF. The CDR3, as DNA: TGTGCCACCAGTGATGCCAACAGGGCTGGGGCCAACGTCCTGACTTTC.

The V gene is TRBV14, the J gene TRBJ2-2; D is undetermined. Trimming cost V 4 bases and J 0 bases, with 9 bases left between them. The CDR3 has 15 amino acids. Germline loops: CDR1 SGHDN, CDR2 FVKESK. CDR3 in amino acids: CASSRQQSNTGELFF. The DNA of the CDR3 is TGTGCCAGCAGCCGTCAACAATCGAACACCGGGGAGCTGTTTTTT.

This chain links TRBV4-1 with TRBJ2-4; 9 nucleotides align to TRBD2. CDR3 length equals 15 residues. Germline lookup yields CDR1 MGHRA and CDR2 YSYEKL. The J segment lost 7 bases and the V segment lost 1 base, leaving 5 bases of the junction unmatched. The CDR3 DNA follows: TGCGCCAGCAGCCAAGGGCTAGCGGGGTCGAACATTCAGTACTTC. It is translated as CASSQGLAGSNIQYF.

This clone has a count of ten or more. V usage is TRBV5-4 and J usage is TRBJ1-6, with 9 bases that match TRBD1. The germline CDR1 and CDR2 sequences are SGHNT and YYREEE (reference sequence). The V and J ends lost 4 bases and 5 bases, in that order; junction bases with no gene match: 4. CDR3 length: 15 residues. This CDR3 reads CASSKGDRDNSPLHF. The CDR3 coding sequence is TGTGCCAGCAGCAAGGGGGACAGGGATAATTCACCCCTCCACTTT.

The chain recombines TRBV27 with TRBJ1-6; 7 nucleotides agree with TRBD1. The CDR3 length is 15 residues. The junction had 6 bases not matched to a gene; V was cut back by 3 bases and J by 7 bases. CDR1 and CDR2 from the germline V gene are MNHEY and SMNVEV (reference sequence). CDR3 sequence reads: CASSLSRQGNSPLHF. CDR3 coding DNA: TGTGCCAGCAGTTTGAGTCGACAGGGAAATTCACCCCTCCACTTT.